The sample holds a few counts of the clone carrying this TCR beta chain. This CDR3 comprises 16 residues. Losses at the gene ends were 7 bases for V and 2 bases for J; bases not matched to a gene: 7. In building TCR beta libraries, iRepertoire HTBI primers were used together with Arm-PCR of CDR3 regions. TCRdb processed the multiplex PCR reads anew with MiXCR; each CDR3 protein has one entry. The profile covers some 330,000 distinct CDR3 sequences, with roughly 24% appearing a single time and 25% to 30% taken by the ten largest. The data derive from a study of regulatory T cells in long-lasting Graves disease. Specified time point: persistent/refractory GD, antithyroid drugs over 5 years with positive TRAb. Generation of the TCR library employed RNA extracted from PBMCs.

The origin of this receptor is a woman between 40 and 50 years old with Graves disease. The genes are TRBV12-3 or TRBV12-4 and TRBJ2-3; 12 bases are a match to TRBD2. Sample: peripheral blood mononuclear cells (PBMCs), taken when the disease was refractory, from a patient treated with antithyroid drugs. The DNA for the CDR3 is TGTGCCAGCATCCCCGGACTAGCGGGGTTCACAGATACGCAGTATTTT. Translated: CASIPGLAGFTDTQYF.